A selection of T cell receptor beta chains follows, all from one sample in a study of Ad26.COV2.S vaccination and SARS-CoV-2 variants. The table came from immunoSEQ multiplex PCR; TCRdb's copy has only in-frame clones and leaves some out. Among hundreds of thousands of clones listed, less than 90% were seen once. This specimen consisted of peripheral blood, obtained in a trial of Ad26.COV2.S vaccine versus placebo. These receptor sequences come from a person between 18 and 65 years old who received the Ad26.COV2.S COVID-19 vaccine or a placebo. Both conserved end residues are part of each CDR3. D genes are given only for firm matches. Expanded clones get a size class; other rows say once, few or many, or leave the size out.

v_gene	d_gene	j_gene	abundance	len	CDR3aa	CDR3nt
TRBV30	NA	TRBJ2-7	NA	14	CAWSVVRAVHEQYF	TGTGCCTGGAGTGTTGTGAGGGCAGTCCACGAGCAGTACTTC
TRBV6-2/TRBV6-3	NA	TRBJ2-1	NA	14	CASSSFGQYNEQFF	TGTGCCAGCAGTTCCTTCGGACAGTACAATGAGCAGTTCTTC
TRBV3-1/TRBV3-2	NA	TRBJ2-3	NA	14	CASSTGGAGDTQYF	TGTGCCAGCAGCACTGGCGGGGCGGGGGATACGCAGTATTTT
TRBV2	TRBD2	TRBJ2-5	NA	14	CASRAGTRTETQYF	TGTGCCAGCAGGGCCGGGACTAGAACGGAGACCCAGTACTTC
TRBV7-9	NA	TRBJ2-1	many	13	CASISPGRSEQFF	TGTGCCAGCATCTCTCCCGGTCGCAGTGAGCAGTTCTTC
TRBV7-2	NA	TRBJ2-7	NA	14	CASSKRTVYYEQYF	TGTGCCAGCAGCAAAAGGACGGTATACTACGAGCAGTACTTC
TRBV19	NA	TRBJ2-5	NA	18	CASSIVWASETRAETQYF	TGTGCCAGTAGTATAGTATGGGCCAGCGAGACGAGAGCGGAGACCCAGTACTTC
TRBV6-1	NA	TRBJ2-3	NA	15	CASSEVAASTDTQYF	TGTGCCAGCAGTGAAGTTGCCGCTAGCACAGATACGCAGTATTTT
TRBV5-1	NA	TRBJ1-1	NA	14	CASAHGDNRGEAFF	TGCGCCAGCGCGCATGGGGACAACCGGGGGGAAGCTTTCTTT
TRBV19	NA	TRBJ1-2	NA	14	CASRRSTASYGYTF	TGTGCCAGTAGGCGTTCGACAGCAAGCTATGGCTACACCTTC
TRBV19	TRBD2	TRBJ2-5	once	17	CASSIGWRLAGGETQYF	TGTGCCAGTAGTATAGGTTGGAGACTAGCGGGAGGAGAGACCCAGTACTTC
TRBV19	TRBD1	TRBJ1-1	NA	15	CASNKRQGTNTEAFF	TGTGCCAGTAATAAAAGACAGGGTACGAACACTGAAGCTTTCTTT
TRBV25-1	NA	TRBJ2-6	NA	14	CASSANSGANVLTF	TGTGCCAGCAGTGCGAACTCTGGGGCCAACGTCCTGACTTTC
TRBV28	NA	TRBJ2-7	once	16	CASIGRAEKLSYEQYF	TGTGCCAGCATAGGCAGGGCCGAAAAGCTCTCCTACGAGCAGTACTTC
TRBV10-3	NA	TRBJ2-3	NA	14	CAISERTGTDTQYF	TGTGCCATCAGTGAGAGAACAGGCACAGATACGCAGTATTTT
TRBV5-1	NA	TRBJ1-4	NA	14	CASSLTGGDEKLFF	TGCGCCAGCAGCTTGACCGGGGGCGATGAAAAACTGTTTTTT
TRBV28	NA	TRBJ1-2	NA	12	CASSLINYGYTF	TGTGCCAGCAGTTTAATTAACTATGGCTACACCTTC
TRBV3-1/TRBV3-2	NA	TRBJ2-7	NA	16	CASSQGERTHILLQYF	TGTGCCAGCAGCCAAGGGGAAAGGACTCACATCCTTTTACAGTACTTC
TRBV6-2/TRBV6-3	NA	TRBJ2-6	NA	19	CASSYTTGEYLSGANVLTF	TGTGCCAGCAGTTACACCACCGGCGAATATCTCTCTGGGGCCAACGTCCTGACTTTC
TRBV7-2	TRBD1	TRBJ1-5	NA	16	CASSPPGTGGNQPQHF	TGTGCCAGCAGCCCACCCGGCACAGGGGGGAATCAGCCCCAGCATTTT
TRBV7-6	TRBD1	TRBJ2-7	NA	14	CASSLEDRGYEQYF	TGTGCCAGCAGCTTAGAGGACAGGGGCTACGAGCAGTACTTC
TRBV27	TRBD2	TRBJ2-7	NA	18	CASSLLGVRAGVRYEQYF	TGTGCCAGCAGTTTATTGGGGGTTCGGGCGGGAGTTCGGTACGAGCAGTACTTC
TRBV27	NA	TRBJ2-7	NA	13	CASGLSAAYEQYF	TGTGCCAGCGGTTTAAGTGCAGCCTACGAGCAGTACTTC
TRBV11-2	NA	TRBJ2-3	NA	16	CASSLVGSASTDTQYF	TGTGCCAGCAGCTTAGTCGGGAGCGCGAGCACAGATACGCAGTATTTT
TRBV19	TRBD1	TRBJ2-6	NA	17	CASSSRQGLSGANVLTF	TGTGCCAGTAGTTCCCGACAGGGCCTCTCTGGGGCCAACGTCCTGACTTTC
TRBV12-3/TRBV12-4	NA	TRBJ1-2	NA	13	CASSPSGPFGYTF	TGTGCCAGCAGTCCCTCGGGCCCCTTTGGCTACACCTTC
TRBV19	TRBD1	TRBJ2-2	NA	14	CATGDRVRGGELFF	TGTGCCACCGGGGACAGGGTACGGGGCGGGGAGCTGTTTTTT
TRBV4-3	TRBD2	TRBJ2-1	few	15	CASSFSSGSRNEQFF	TGCGCCAGCAGCTTCTCTAGCGGGAGTAGGAATGAGCAGTTCTTC
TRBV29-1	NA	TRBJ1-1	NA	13	CSVAYGSNTEAFF	TGCAGCGTTGCCTACGGGTCTAACACTGAAGCTTTCTTT
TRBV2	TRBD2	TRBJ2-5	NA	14	CASTFGGSGKTQYF	TGTGCCAGCACGTTCGGCGGGAGTGGAAAGACCCAGTACTTC
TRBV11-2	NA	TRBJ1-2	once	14	CASSLREGNYGYTF	TGTGCCAGCAGCTTAAGGGAAGGGAACTATGGCTACACCTTC
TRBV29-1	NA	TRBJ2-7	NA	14	CSVVGDRSSYEQYF	TGCAGCGTTGTTGGGGACCGATCTTCCTACGAGCAGTACTTC
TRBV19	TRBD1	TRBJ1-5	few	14	CASGDRVVNQPQHF	TGTGCCAGTGGGGACAGGGTTGTCAATCAGCCCCAGCATTTT
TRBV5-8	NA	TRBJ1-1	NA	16	CASSYWTRSLNTEAFF	TGTGCCAGCAGCTATTGGACCAGGTCACTGAACACTGAAGCTTTCTTT
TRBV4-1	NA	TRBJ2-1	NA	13	CASSQGHNNEQFF	TGCGCCAGCAGCCAAGGACATAACAATGAGCAGTTCTTC
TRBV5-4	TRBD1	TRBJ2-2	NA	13	CASRQGRSGELFF	TGTGCCAGTAGACAGGGCAGGTCCGGGGAGCTGTTTTTT
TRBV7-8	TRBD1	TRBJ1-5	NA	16	CASSPSKGQGNQPQHF	TGTGCCAGCAGCCCAAGTAAGGGACAGGGAAATCAGCCCCAGCATTTT
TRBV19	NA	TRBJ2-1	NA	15	CASTQGIGSYNEQFF	TGTGCCAGTACTCAGGGGATCGGTTCCTACAATGAGCAGTTCTTC
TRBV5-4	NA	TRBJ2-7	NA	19	CASSLLEFKGPLGPYEQYF	TGTGCCAGCAGCTTGCTGGAATTTAAAGGGCCCCTTGGCCCCTACGAGCAGTACTTC
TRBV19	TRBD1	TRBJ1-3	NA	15	CASSLIGTVQDTIYF	TGTGCCAGTAGTTTGATCGGGACAGTTCAAGACACCATATATTTT
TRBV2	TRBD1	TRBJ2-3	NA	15	CASRSPGQERHTQYF	TGTGCCAGCAGGTCCCCGGGACAGGAGCGGCATACGCAGTATTTT
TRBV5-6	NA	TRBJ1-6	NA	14	CASSRSLYNSPLHF	TGTGCCAGCAGCCGTAGTTTGTATAATTCACCCCTCCACTTT
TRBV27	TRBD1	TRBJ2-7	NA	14	CASTPGQGLHEQYF	TGTGCCAGCACCCCGGGACAGGGATTACACGAGCAGTACTTC
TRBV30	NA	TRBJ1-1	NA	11	CAWSLKTEAFF	TGTGCCTGGAGTTTAAAGACTGAAGCTTTCTTT